The 10 T cell receptor beta chains given below trace back to one sample, sequenced in a study of cytomegalovirus exposure and HLA in healthy donors. PCR involved 60 Vbeta and 13 Jbeta primers. Sequencing used immunoSEQ multiplex PCR; TCRdb keeps in-frame clones, though not all of them. The table has about 160,000 clones, 80% seen once; the top ten hold 6.3%. The sequencing sample was made of PBMCs. These receptors all stem from a male donor in good health and CMV-seropositive.

The chain couples TRBV7-2 to TRBJ1-1; no definite D call. This CDR3 spans 14 amino acids. Trimming took off 3 bases at V and 5 bases at J, with 13 bases between the two ends. Germline CDR1 is SGHTA and CDR2 is FQGNSA. The CDR3: CASSFGQRGTEAFF. The CDR3 region has the DNA TGTGCCAGCAGCTTCGGTCAGCGTGGAACTGAAGCTTTCTTT.

CDR3 in amino acids: CASSLGVLAGGPDYNEQFF. In DNA form, the CDR3 reads TGTGCCAGCAGCTTGGGTGTCCTAGCGGGAGGCCCCGACTACAATGAGCAGTTCTTC. J is TRBJ2-1 and V is TRBV5-6, with 11 positions matching TRBD2. The germline CDR1 and CDR2 sequences are SGHDT and YYEEEE. Losses at the gene ends were 0 bases for V and 3 bases for J; bases not matched to a gene: 11. This CDR3 region has 19 residues.

V and J are TRBV27 and TRBJ2-4; tentative D call: TRBD2 (5 bases). V was trimmed by 4 bases and J by 2 bases, leaving 18 bases between them. The CDR3 sequence is 17 residues long. Germline values: CDR1 MNHEY, CDR2 SMNVEV (reference sequence). DNA of the CDR3: TGTGCCAGCAGTTCGGAAACGGGAATGTGGCCCAAAAACATTCAGTACTTC. Translated, it gives CASSSETGMWPKNIQYF.

A few counts support this clone. The rearrangement links TRBV21-1 to TRBJ1-5. TRBV21-1 is a known pseudogene. The CDR3 covers 16 residues. CDR3: CASRIAVGGRNQPQHF. Written as DNA, the CDR3 is TGTGCCAGCAGGATTGCGGTCGGGGGGCGCAATCAGCCCCAGCATTTT.

The genes are TRBV6-1 and TRBJ2-7; TRBD1 is a possible D gene (5 bases). The germline CDR1 and CDR2 sequences are MNHNS and SASEGT. The ends were cut back, 10 bases at V and 2 bases at J, with 18 bases in the middle. The CDR3 loop spans 14 amino acids. The CDR3 DNA reads TGTGCCATCTCTGTGGGGCCTGGGACCTACGAGCAGTACTTC. Its translation is CAISVGPGTYEQYF.

The chain couples TRBV6-1 to TRBJ2-7, with 9 nucleotides matching TRBD2. The CDR3 has 13 residues. With V trimmed by 9 bases and J by 0 bases, 3 bases remained unmatched. Germline-derived CDR1 and CDR2 are MNHNS and SASEGT. DNA for the CDR3: TGTGCCAGTAGGACTAGCGTCTCCTACGAGCAGTACTTC. Translated, it gives CASRTSVSYEQYF.

This chain joins TRBV4-1 and TRBJ2-3; 7 nucleotides match TRBD2. Germline CDR1 and CDR2: MGHRA and YSYEKL. The CDR3 is 17 residues long. With 1 base clipped from V and 2 bases from J, the junction kept 9 bases outside the gene matches. CDR3 amino acids: CASSQADSGPYTDTQYF. The CDR3 bases are TGCGCCAGCAGCCAAGCGGATAGCGGGCCATACACAGATACGCAGTATTTT.

The rearrangement joins TRBV4-2 to TRBJ2-1; D gene uncertain. The CDR3 consists of 15 residues. Germline V CDR1 and CDR2: LGHNA, YNFKEQ. V was trimmed by 0 bases and J by 7 bases, leaving 13 bases between them. The CDR3 is CASSQDARDRNEQFF. DNA for the CDR3: TGTGCCAGCAGCCAAGATGCTAGAGATAGAAATGAGCAGTTCTTC.

The chain links TRBV6-6 to TRBJ2-7; TRBD1 aligns across 7 bases. V was pared by 6 bases and J by 5 bases, with 4 bases of the junction left unmatched. Germline V gene data show CDR1 as MNHNY and CDR2 as SVGAGI (reference sequence). CDR3 length equals 12 residues. In nucleotides, the CDR3 is TGTGCCAGCAGGCCCACAGGGGACGAGCAGTACTTC. Protein: CASRPTGDEQYF.

This chain links TRBV7-6 with TRBJ1-1; D gene unclear. The CDR3 extends over 13 amino acids. Looked up from germline, CDR1 is SGHVS and CDR2 is FNYEAQ. V was pared by 2 bases and J by 8 bases, with 12 bases between. The CDR3 is CASSLIRGGEAFF. The CDR3 nucleotides are TGTGCCAGCAGCTTAATCCGGGGTGGGGAAGCTTTCTTT.